The source of this T cell receptor (beta chain) is a study of T cell repertoires and HLA-DP antigens. Concerning this clone: Its antigen is unidentified.

Germline CDR1 is SGHTA and CDR2 is FQGNSA. The CDR3 is 13 amino acids. V shed 2 bases and J shed 8 bases, with 9 bases lying between them. Measured with immunoSEQ multiplex PCR; TCRdb has only the in-frame clones, and not every one. Of some 89,000 clones in the sample, 86% were seen once. Sequenced sample: CD4+ T cells from PBMCs. The clonotype was recovered from a man in his fifties or sixties in good health and CMV-seronegative. The chain has TRBV7-2 and TRBJ1-4; D possibly corresponds to TRBD1 (5 bases). The CDR3 loop is CASSLRYREKLFF. The CDR3 DNA sequence: TGTGCCAGCAGCTTAAGATACAGGGAAAAACTGTTTTTT.